The entry that follows covers one T cell receptor beta chain sequence. Its antigen is as yet unknown. An Oncomine TCR Beta short-read assay was used to sequence the DNA from cultured CD4+ T cells. A single record per CDR3 protein comes from TCRdb applying MiXCR to the PCR reads. The data hold about 14,000 distinct CDR3 sequences, with about 29% observed a single time. This sample was included in a study of vaccination and CD4 T cells after COVID-19. Study at large: Stimulation of the cells used overlapping spike peptide pools from SARS-CoV-2 and from the common cold coronaviruses HCoV-NL63, HCoV-OC43 and HCoV-229E. Either a CEFX pool, an HIV-1 Nef pool, or no peptide was added to control cultures. Study outcomes and limitations: Relatively small numbers of convalescent patients were studied, with no early post-infection timepoints included.

Treatment defined: 10-day PBMC culture with coronavirus spike peptide pools or control peptides (ViraFEST assay). With peptide pools, ViraFEST first expanded antigen-specific T cells and afterwards sequenced their TCRs. V dropped 6 bases and J dropped 4; count of bases not matched to a gene: 8. The germline V gene has CDR1 MNHNS and CDR2 SASEGT. The CDR3 is made up of 15 amino acids. Sample: CD4+ T cells from blood, cultured in vitro, taken before SARS-CoV-2 vaccination. The origin of this receptor is a human donor who received a COVID-19 vaccine. The gene calls are TRBV6-1 and TRBJ2-3, with 9 nucleotides matching TRBD2. Here the CDR3 reads CASRWKAGGADTQYF. In DNA, the CDR3 is TGTGCCAGCAGGTGGAAGGCGGGGGGGGCAGATACGCAGTATTTT.